These 25 T cell receptor beta chains share one sample of origin, sequenced in a study of type 1 regulatory T cells. TCRdb redid the calling of the reads with MiXCR, one entry per CDR3 protein. The sample lists tens of thousands of distinct CDR3 sequences, more than 20% occurring once. Study-wide results and caveats: Compared with non-type 1 regulatory T cells, type 1 regulatory T cells showed a more restricted TCR repertoire.

Antigens for these TCRs are unknown. Source material: cultured type 1 regulatory T (Tr1) cells, either the whole culture or a sorted fraction (not recorded which). The origin of the receptors is a human donor in good health.

The chain links TRBV20-1 to TRBJ2-7; either TRBD1 or TRBD2 may fit D (6 bases each). Germline-derived CDR1 and CDR2 are DFQATT and SNEGSKA (reference sequence). With 6 bases removed from V and 3 bases from J, the gap between germline ends came to 15 bases. The CDR3 extends over 13 amino acids. This chain's CDR3 is CSAFDEGGYEQYF. The DNA of the CDR3 is TGCAGTGCCTTTGACGAGGGGGGCTACGAGCAGTACTTC.

This clonotype was seen just once. This could be a read error, since a much larger clone is one nucleotide away. The J gene is TRBJ1-1, the V gene TRBV28; 8 bases align to TRBD1. The CDR3 totals 12 residues. V was clipped by 7 bases and J by 6 bases; unmatched bases: 4. Per germline, CDR1 MDHEN and CDR2 SYDVKM. The CDR3 sequence is CASKTGVAEAFF. CDR3 sequence (DNA): TGTGCCAGCAAGACAGGGGTGGCTGAAGCTTTCTTT.

This clonotype showed up many times. The V gene is TRBV27, the J gene TRBJ2-2, with D maybe TRBD2 (6 bases). Trimming cost V 5 bases and J 7 bases, with 11 bases left between them. CDR3 size: 13 residues. CDR1 is MNHEY and CDR2 is SMNVEV in the germline V gene (reference sequence). In DNA form, the CDR3 reads TGTGCCAGCAGTACACAGGAGGGCGGGGAGCTGTTTTTT. It translates to CASSTQEGGELFF.

This clonotype showed up just a few times. The genes are TRBV7-9 and TRBJ1-1, with 7 bases that match TRBD1. Germline CDR1 is SEHNR and CDR2 is FQNEAQ (reference sequence). The length of the CDR3 is 17 residues. V was pared by 0 bases and J by 5 bases, with 12 bases of the junction left unmatched. The CDR3 DNA reads as TGTGCCAGCAGCTTAGCGCTCGGCAGGGGGAGAGGGACTGAAGCTTTCTTT. Translated, it gives CASSLALGRGRGTEAFF. Looking up the rest from reference TRBV7-9 and TRBJ1-1 gives the full variable domain: DTGVSQNPRHKITKRGQNVTFRCDPISEHNRLYWYRQTLGQGPEFLTYFQNEAQLEKSRLLSDRFSAERPKGSFSTLEIQRTEQGDSAMYLCASSLALGRGRGTEAFFGQGTRLTVV.

This clonotype occurred a few times. This chain connects TRBV7-9 to TRBJ2-3; no reliable D call. This CDR3 spans 12 amino acids. Germline V gene lookup returns CDR1 SEHNR and CDR2 FQNEAQ (reference sequence). Trimming removed 6 bases at V and 4 bases at J, with 8 bases between. CDR3 nucleotides: TGTGCCAGCAGACTAAACTCAGATACGCAGTATTTT. Amino acids: CASRLNSDTQYF.

This clonotype was counted at least ten times. The chain joins TRBV20-1 to TRBJ1-4; TRBD1 matches at 8 bases. V dropped 0 bases and J dropped 10; count of bases not matched to a gene: 4. The germline gives CDR1 DFQATT, CDR2 SNEGSKA (reference sequence). This CDR3 contains 13 residues. The CDR3 region has the DNA TGCAGTGCTAGAGACGGACAGGGAGGAAAACTGTTTTTT. It translates to CSARDGQGGKLFF.

This clonotype was observed a few times. The chain is built from TRBV29-1 and TRBJ1-1; D unclear. The CDR3 contains 13 residues. Looked up from germline, CDR1 is SQVTM and CDR2 is ANQGSEA. V was clipped by 3 bases and J by 0 bases, with 8 bases between them. The CDR3 here is CSVETSMNTEAFF. Here the CDR3 DNA reads TGCAGCGTTGAGACTTCTATGAACACTGAAGCTTTCTTT.

This clonotype was counted ten times or more. The V call is TRBV20-1, the J call TRBJ1-5, with 8 bases matching TRBD1. V trimming: 4 bases; J trimming: 6 bases; junction bases outside the gene matches: 5. Germline CDR1 reads DFQATT; CDR2 reads SNEGSKA (reference sequence). The length of the CDR3 is 13 residues. CDR3 residues: CSATRTGLQPQHF. CDR3 nucleotides: TGCAGTGCTACGAGGACAGGGCTTCAGCCCCAGCATTTT.

This clonotype was seen ten or more times. In DNA form, the CDR3 reads TGTGCCAGTGGCAGGGGAAGCTACGAGCAGTACTTC. Translated, it gives CASGRGSYEQYF. The chain has TRBV3-1 and TRBJ2-7; D might be TRBD1 (6 bases). The CDR3 covers 12 residues. In germline, CDR1 is LGHDT, CDR2 YNNKEL (reference sequence). V was cut by 9 bases and J by 3 bases, with 12 bases left in between.

V and J are TRBV12-3 or TRBV12-4 and TRBJ2-7; TRBD2 matches 9 bases. J gave up 4 bases and V 3 bases, and 4 bases lay outside the gene matches. CDR3 length: 14 amino acids. The CDR3 sequence is CASSFTAGGYEQYF. In DNA, the CDR3 is TGTGCCAGCAGTTTCACGGCGGGAGGGTACGAGCAGTACTTC.

This clonotype was seen ten or more times. V is TRBV12-3 or TRBV12-4 and J is TRBJ2-7, with TRBD1 as a possible D gene (6 bases). Deletions cut 4 bases from V and 2 bases from J, with 18 bases between. This CDR3 has 16 residues. The CDR3 nucleotides read TGTGCCAGCAGTTCTGGGACATTCCCGACCCCCTACGAGCAGTACTTC. It yields the protein CASSSGTFPTPYEQYF.

This clonotype showed up just a few times. The rearrangement uses TRBV7-9 and TRBJ1-4, with TRBD1 matching over 9 bases. The ends lost 5 bases at V and 8 bases at J; junction bases unmatched: 6. Germline values: CDR1 SEHNR, CDR2 FQNEAQ (reference sequence). The CDR3 contains 14 residues. This chain's CDR3 is CASSRGQGNEKLFF. DNA for the CDR3: TGTGCCAGCAGCCGGGGACAGGGCAACGAAAAACTGTTTTTT.

The genes are TRBV5-1 and TRBJ2-5; D may be TRBD1 or TRBD2 (5 bases each). CDR1 is SGHRS, CDR2 YFSETQ, per germline. This CDR3 spans 14 amino acids. The ends were cut back, 0 bases at V and 3 bases at J, with 9 bases in the middle. The CDR3 region has the DNA TGCGCCAGCAGCTTGGTTGTGGGGGAAGAGACCCAGTACTTC. Residues: CASSLVVGEETQYF.

In its sample, this clonotype was seen a few times. The CDR3 reads CASSTPGLAGADTQYF. The CDR3 nucleotides are TGTGCCAGCAGCACGCCAGGACTAGCGGGCGCAGATACGCAGTATTTT. The V gene is TRBV5-6, the J gene TRBJ2-3, with TRBD2 matching 11 bases. The CDR3 runs 16 residues. The V gene end was trimmed by 4 bases and the J gene end by 4 bases; junction bases not matched to a gene: 8. CDR1 and CDR2 from the germline V gene are SGHDT and YYEEEE.

This clonotype showed up just a few times. This sequence joins TRBV7-6 and TRBJ2-7; D uncertain. V was trimmed by 1 base and J by 6 bases, leaving 10 bases between them. The CDR3 consists of 13 residues. Germline loops: CDR1 SGHVS, CDR2 FNYEAQ. The DNA of the CDR3 is TGTGCCAGCAGCTTAGGACCACTGGGCGAGCAGTACTTC. This sequence encodes CASSLGPLGEQYF.

This clonotype occurred many times. This chain uses TRBV20-1 with TRBJ2-1, with D maybe TRBD2 (7 bases). Germline CDR1 and CDR2: DFQATT and SNEGSKA (reference sequence). The CDR3 extends over 19 amino acids. V lost 3 bases to trimming and J lost 5 bases, with 29 bases between them. The CDR3 spells CSASPPLRGATPGDNEQFF. CDR3 nucleotide sequence: TGCAGTGCTAGCCCTCCCCTTCGGGGGGCTACACCAGGGGACAATGAGCAGTTCTTC.

A few counts support this clonotype. V usage is TRBV3-1 and J usage is TRBJ2-2; the D gene could be TRBD1 or TRBD2 (5 bases each). CDR3 length equals 14 residues. Germline V gene sequence: CDR1 LGHDT, CDR2 YNNKEL (reference sequence). V dropped 6 bases and J dropped 4 bases, with 12 bases sitting between them. CDR3 loop: CASSWGAGTGELFF. CDR3 sequence (DNA): TGTGCCAGCAGTTGGGGCGCGGGCACCGGGGAGCTGTTTTTT.

The CDR3 region has the DNA TGTGCCAGCAGTGAAGGGGTAGCCTACGAGCAGTACTTC. The encoded protein is CASSEGVAYEQYF. The genes are TRBV2 and TRBJ2-7; D gene uncertain. CDR1 and CDR2 (germline): SNHLY, FYNNEI. This CDR3 contains 13 residues. The V gene lost 1 base and the J gene lost 2 bases, with 6 bases spanning the gap.

This clonotype occurred a few times. This sequence joins TRBV20-1 and TRBJ2-1; 14 bases are a match to TRBD2. This CDR3 has 13 residues. V lost 3 bases to trimming and J lost 9 bases; unmatched junction nucleotides: 1. From germline, CDR1 is DFQATT and CDR2 SNEGSKA (reference sequence). Written as DNA, the CDR3 is TGCAGTGCTAGCGGACTAGCGGGAGGTGAGCAGTTCTTC. It translates to CSASGLAGGEQFF.

This clonotype appeared many times. This sequence joins TRBV6-5 and TRBJ2-2, with 8 bases that match TRBD2. CDR3 length: 15 amino acids. The germline CDR1 and CDR2 sequences are MNHEY and SVGAGI. The V gene end was trimmed by 6 bases and the J gene end by 4 bases; junction bases not matched to a gene: 7. CDR3 bases: TGTGCCAGCAGGGACTGGACTAGCAGCACCGGGGAGCTGTTTTTT. Its translation: CASRDWTSSTGELFF.

This clonotype has at least ten counts. The chain employs TRBV18 and TRBJ2-7; 7 bases line up with TRBD2. Germline V gives CDR1 KGHSH, CDR2 LQKENI. This CDR3 is 14 amino acids long. The V and J ends lost 2 bases and 1 base, in that order; junction bases with no gene match: 2. As DNA, the CDR3 is TGTGCCAGCTCACCAGGGGGAGGGTCCTACGAGCAGTACTTC. The encoded protein is CASSPGGGSYEQYF.

The chain joins TRBV7-3 to TRBJ2-3; D is unclear. Germline CDR1 reads SGHTA; CDR2 reads FQGTGA. This CDR3 spans 15 amino acids. V lost 2 bases and J lost 1, with 10 bases in between. The CDR3 spells CASSLDGSRTDTQYF. The CDR3 DNA reads TGTGCCAGCAGCTTAGACGGTTCACGCACAGATACGCAGTATTTT.

A note on this clonotype: A much larger clone differs from this one at a single base, so this may be a read error. J is TRBJ1-1 and V is TRBV6-1; no reliable D call. From germline, CDR1 is MNHNS and CDR2 SASEGT. This CDR3 contains 13 residues. V dropped 7 bases and J dropped 2 bases, with 11 bases sitting between them. CDR3 in amino acids: CASMRQLNTEAFF. CDR3 nucleotides: TGTGCCAGCATGAGACAACTTAACACTGAAGCTTTCTTT.

The chain couples TRBV25-1 to TRBJ2-3; D remains ambiguous. The CDR3 runs 14 residues. Trimming stripped 4 bases from V and 3 bases from J, with 11 bases between. CDR1 MGHDK and CDR2 SYGVNS come from the germline V gene. The CDR3 reads CASSVARSTDTQYF. DNA of the CDR3: TGTGCCAGCAGTGTAGCTCGTTCGACAGATACGCAGTATTTT.

This chain connects TRBV20-1 to TRBJ2-3; weak D call: TRBD2 (5 bases). The germline V gene has CDR1 DFQATT and CDR2 SNEGSKA (reference sequence). The CDR3 totals 9 residues. The CDR3 is CRRGNTQYF. CDR3 in DNA: TGCAGAAGAGGGAATACGCAGTATTTT.